This T cell receptor beta chain was recorded in a study of cytomegalovirus exposure and HLA in healthy donors. The PCR made use of 60 Vbeta and 13 Jbeta primers. Sequenced by immunoSEQ multiplex PCR; TCRdb stores in-frame clones only, minus some. The sample lists 90,000 or so clones, 70% to 85% occurring once. Notes on the study in general: Both high specificity and high sensitivity reportedly marked the classifier's diagnosis of cytomegalovirus status. With later analysis, a missense DCLRE1C variant became linked to TCR beta V- and J-gene trimming.

Worth noting for this clone: The antigen remains undetermined.

Trimming took 4 bases from V and 1 from J, leaving 11 bases between them. The CDR3 totals 15 residues. Germline-derived CDR1 and CDR2 are MNHNY and SVGAGI (reference sequence). Source material: PBMCs. This sequence originates from a man aged 45 to 65 in good health and CMV-seronegative. The J gene is TRBJ1-5, the V gene TRBV6-6; tentatively, D is TRBD1 (6 bases). The DNA of the CDR3 is TGTGCCAGCAGTTTGGGGGGGGCCAGCAATCAGCCCCAGCATTTT. Translating it yields CASSLGGASNQPQHF.